This T cell receptor (beta chain) derives from a study of Ad26.COV2.S vaccination and SARS-CoV-2 variants. Study in general: In the COV1001 trial, the donor was in the Ad26.COV2.S arm. Recipients of Ad26.COV2.S got it intramuscularly, once or twice 56 days apart.

Treatment here: roughly 19 received Ad26.COV2.S at low or high dose, single or two shots; about 5 received placebo; per-sample allocation not given. Specimens were obtained on day 63 following the first vaccine or placebo injection. An 18-55-year-old adult in Boston served as donor. Only in-frame clones appear in the TCRdb table, and some are missing; sequencing was by immunoSEQ multiplex PCR. The sample shows more than 300,000 clones, roughly 91% of them seen only once. Notes on this clone: Its antigen remains unknown.

The CDR3 runs to 18 residues. Germline lookup yields CDR1 SGDLS and CDR2 YYNGEE. The ends lost 3 bases at V and 2 bases at J; junction bases unmatched: 9. Study-wide results and limits: Recipients given vaccine exceeded placebo recipients in spike-specific TCR breadth.

The genes are TRBV9 and TRBJ2-6; 9 bases are shared with TRBD1. The sequencing here drew on peripheral blood, taken in a trial of Ad26.COV2.S vaccine versus placebo. The sequence derives from a person aged 18-65 years who received the Ad26.COV2.S COVID-19 vaccine or a placebo. The CDR3 reads CASSGGDRVKTGANVLTF. The CDR3 region has the DNA TGTGCCAGCAGCGGTGGGGACAGGGTTAAAACTGGGGCCAACGTCCTGACTTTC. Complete variable domain (other parts from reference TRBV9 and TRBJ2-6): DSGVTQTPKHLITATGQRVTLRCSPRSGDLSVYWYQQSLDQGLQFLIQYYNGEERAKGNILERFSAQQFPDLHSELNLSSLELGDSALYFCASSGGDRVKTGANVLTFGAGSRLTVL.